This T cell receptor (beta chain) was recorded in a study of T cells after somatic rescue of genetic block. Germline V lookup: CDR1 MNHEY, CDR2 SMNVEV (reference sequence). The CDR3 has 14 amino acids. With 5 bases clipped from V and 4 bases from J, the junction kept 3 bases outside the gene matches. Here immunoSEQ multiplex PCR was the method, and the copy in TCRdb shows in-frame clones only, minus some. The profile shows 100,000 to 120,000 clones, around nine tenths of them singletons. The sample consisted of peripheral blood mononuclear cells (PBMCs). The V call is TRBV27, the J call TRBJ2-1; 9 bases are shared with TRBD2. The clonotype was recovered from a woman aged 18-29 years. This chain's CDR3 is CASSRLAAYNEQFF. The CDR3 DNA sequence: TGTGCCAGCAGTCGACTAGCGGCTTACAATGAGCAGTTCTTC.